Below, one T cell receptor (beta chain) is given with its context. Its antigen is as yet unknown. The data stem from a study of cytomegalovirus exposure and HLA in healthy donors. Background on the study: HLA-typed donors contributed approximately 86 million unique TCRs, which were held in an early data release.

Study conclusions and caveats: For TCR beta chains, V- and J-gene trimming was later linked to a missense DCLRE1C variant. Investigators reported 150 to 200 TCR beta chains as tied to cytomegalovirus.

The primer mix had 60 Vbeta and 13 Jbeta primers. Original processing notes: In a later analysis, the count reached 76 million or so unique TCR beta chains, with about 10 million shared. Clones were read by immunoSEQ multiplex PCR, and TCRdb kept only the in-frame ones, dropping some. D and trimming were read from the DNA, whereas the V and J calls and clone size are those reported in that table. Here the sample spans 100,000 or so clones, 60% to 80% being singletons. The CDR3 length is 12 residues. Germline-derived CDR1 and CDR2 are SGHVS and FNYEAQ. Trimming removed 5 bases from V and 4 bases from J, with 8 bases in between.

Sequences were obtained from PBMCs. The chain employs TRBV7-6 and TRBJ2-5; D gene unclear. The TCR comes from a man aged 30 to 45 in good health and CMV-seronegative. In nucleotides, the CDR3 is TGTGCCAGCAGCCCTGGGCCAGAGACCCAGTACTTC. Protein sequence: CASSPGPETQYF.